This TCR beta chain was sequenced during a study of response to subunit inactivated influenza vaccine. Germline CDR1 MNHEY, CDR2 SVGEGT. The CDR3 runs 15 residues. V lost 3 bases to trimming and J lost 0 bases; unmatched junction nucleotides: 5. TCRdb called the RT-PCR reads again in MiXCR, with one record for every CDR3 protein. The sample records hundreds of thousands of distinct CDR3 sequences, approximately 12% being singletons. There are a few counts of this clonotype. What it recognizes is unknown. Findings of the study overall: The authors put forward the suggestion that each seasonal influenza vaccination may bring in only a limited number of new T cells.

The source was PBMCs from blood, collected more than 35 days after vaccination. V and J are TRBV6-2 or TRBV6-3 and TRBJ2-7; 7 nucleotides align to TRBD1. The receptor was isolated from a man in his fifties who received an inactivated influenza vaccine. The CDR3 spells CASSYATGVSYEQYF. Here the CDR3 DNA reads TGTGCCAGCAGTTATGCTACAGGGGTCTCCTACGAGCAGTACTTC.